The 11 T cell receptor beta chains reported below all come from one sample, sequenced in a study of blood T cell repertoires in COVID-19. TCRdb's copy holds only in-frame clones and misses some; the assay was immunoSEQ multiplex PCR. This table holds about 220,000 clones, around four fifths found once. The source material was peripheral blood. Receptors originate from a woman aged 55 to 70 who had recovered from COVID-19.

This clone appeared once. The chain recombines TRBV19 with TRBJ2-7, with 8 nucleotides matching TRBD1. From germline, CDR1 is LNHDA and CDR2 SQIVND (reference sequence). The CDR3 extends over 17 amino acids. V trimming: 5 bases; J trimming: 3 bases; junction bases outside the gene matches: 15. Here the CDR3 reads CASSPKLGQGAFYEQYF. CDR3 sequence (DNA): TGTGCCAGTAGTCCAAAACTCGGGCAGGGGGCCTTCTACGAGCAGTACTTC. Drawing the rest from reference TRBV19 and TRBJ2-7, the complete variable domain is DGGITQSPKYLFRKEGQNVTLSCEQNLNHDAMYWYRQDPGQGLRLIYYSQIVNDFQKGDIAEGYSVSREKKESFPLTVTSAQKNPTAFYLCASSPKLGQGAFYEQYFGPGTRLTVT.

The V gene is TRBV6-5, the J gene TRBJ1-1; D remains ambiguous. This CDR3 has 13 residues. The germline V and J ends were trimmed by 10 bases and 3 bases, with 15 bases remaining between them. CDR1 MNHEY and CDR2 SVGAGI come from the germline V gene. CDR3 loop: CATPRARDTEAFF. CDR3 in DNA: TGTGCCACCCCGAGGGCGCGGGACACTGAAGCTTTCTTT.

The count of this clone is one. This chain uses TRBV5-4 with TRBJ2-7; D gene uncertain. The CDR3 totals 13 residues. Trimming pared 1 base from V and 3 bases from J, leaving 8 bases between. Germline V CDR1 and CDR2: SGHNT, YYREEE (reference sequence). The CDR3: CASSLWADYEQYF. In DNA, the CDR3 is TGTGCCAGCAGCTTGTGGGCTGACTACGAGCAGTACTTC.

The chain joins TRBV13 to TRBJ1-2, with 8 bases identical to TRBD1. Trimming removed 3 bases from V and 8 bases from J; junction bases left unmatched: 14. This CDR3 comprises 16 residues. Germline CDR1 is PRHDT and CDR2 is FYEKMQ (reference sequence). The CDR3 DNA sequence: TGTGCCAGCAGCTTGCAAAGTCCGGGACAGGCTTTGGGCTACACCTTC. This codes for CASSLQSPGQALGYTF.

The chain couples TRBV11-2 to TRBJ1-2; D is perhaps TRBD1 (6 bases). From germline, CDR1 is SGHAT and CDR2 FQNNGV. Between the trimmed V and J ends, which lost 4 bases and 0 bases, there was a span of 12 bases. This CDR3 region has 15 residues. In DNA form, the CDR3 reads TGTGCCAGCAGCTCGCCCGGACAGACTAACTATGGCTACACCTTC. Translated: CASSSPGQTNYGYTF.

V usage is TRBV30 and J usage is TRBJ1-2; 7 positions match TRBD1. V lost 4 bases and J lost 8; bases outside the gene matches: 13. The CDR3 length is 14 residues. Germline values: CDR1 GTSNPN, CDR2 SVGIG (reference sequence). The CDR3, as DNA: TGTGCCTGGACCCGCCGGACAGGAGATAGCGGCTACACCTTC. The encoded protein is CAWTRRTGDSGYTF.

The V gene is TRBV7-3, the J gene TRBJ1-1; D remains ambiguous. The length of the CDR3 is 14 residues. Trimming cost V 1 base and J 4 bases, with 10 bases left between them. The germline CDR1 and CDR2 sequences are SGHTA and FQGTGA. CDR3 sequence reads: CASSLMRVSTEAFF. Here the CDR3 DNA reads TGTGCCAGCAGCTTAATGAGGGTATCCACTGAAGCTTTCTTT. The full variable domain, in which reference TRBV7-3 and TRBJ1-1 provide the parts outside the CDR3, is GAGVSQTPSNKVTEKGKYVELRCDPISGHTALYWYRQSLGQGPEFLIYFQGTGAADDSGLPNDRFFAVRPEGSVSTLKIQRTERGDSAVYLCASSLMRVSTEAFFGQGTRLTVV.

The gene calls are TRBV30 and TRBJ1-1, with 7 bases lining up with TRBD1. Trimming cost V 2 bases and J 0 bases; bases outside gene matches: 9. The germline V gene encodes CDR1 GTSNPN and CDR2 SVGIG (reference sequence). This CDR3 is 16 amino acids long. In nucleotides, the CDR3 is TGTGCCTGGAGTCCGGAGACAGGGCTCATGAACACTGAAGCTTTCTTT. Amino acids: CAWSPETGLMNTEAFF. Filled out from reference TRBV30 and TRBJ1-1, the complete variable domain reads SQTIHQWPATLVQPVGSPLSLECTVEGTSNPNLYWYRQAAGRGLQLLFYSVGIGQISSEVPQNLSASRPQDRQFILSSKKLLLSDSGFYLCAWSPETGLMNTEAFFGQGTRLTVV.

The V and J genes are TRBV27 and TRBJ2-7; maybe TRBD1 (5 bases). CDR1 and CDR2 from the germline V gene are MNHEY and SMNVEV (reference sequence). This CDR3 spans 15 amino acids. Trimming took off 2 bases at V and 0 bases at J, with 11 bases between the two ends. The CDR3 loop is CASSLGRVRSYEQYF. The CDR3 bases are TGTGCCAGCAGTTTAGGCAGGGTGCGCTCCTACGAGCAGTACTTC.

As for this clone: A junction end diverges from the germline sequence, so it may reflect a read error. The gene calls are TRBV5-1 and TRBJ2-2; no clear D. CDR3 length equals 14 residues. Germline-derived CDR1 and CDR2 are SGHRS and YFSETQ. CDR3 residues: CASSLARNAGELFF. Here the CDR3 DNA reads TGCGCCAGCAGCTTGGCTAGGAACGCCGGGGAGCTGTTTTTT.

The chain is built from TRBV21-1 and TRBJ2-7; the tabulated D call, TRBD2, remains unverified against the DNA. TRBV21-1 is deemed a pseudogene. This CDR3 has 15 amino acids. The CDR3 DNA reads TGTGCCAGCAGCAAAGAAACTAGCGGGGCCTACGAGCAGTACTTC. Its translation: CASSKETSGAYEQYF.